Listed below are T cell receptor beta chains from one sample, sequenced in a study of blood T cell repertoires in COVID-19. Sequencing was performed with immunoSEQ multiplex PCR; in TCRdb, only in-frame clones are kept and a portion is missing. This table has 200,000 to 250,000 clones, 88% appearing once. Sequenced input: peripheral blood. The receptors shown here come from a man aged 80 or over with acute or convalescent COVID-19. Each CDR3 is given with its conserved first and last residue. Only some rows state a clone size, as once, few, many or a class for expanded clones.

V,size,J,CDR3
TRBV5-1,once,TRBJ2-6,CASTPRTSNSGANVLTF
TRBV7-6,once,TRBJ2-3,CASRVGAADTQYF
TRBV7-2,.,TRBJ2-1,CASSSGLAGDEQFF
TRBV7-2,.,TRBJ2-5,CASSSNTGGLQETQYF
TRBV6-2/TRBV6-3,.,TRBJ2-1,CASSYSAGLYNEQFF
TRBV6-5,few,TRBJ2-7,CASSRQGPYEQYF
TRBV6-5,.,TRBJ1-2,CASTLKRSPYYGYTF
TRBV6-5,.,TRBJ1-1,CASSYSRGSAEAFF
TRBV10-3,.,TRBJ2-1,CAISESLAGGPYNEQFF
TRBV28,.,TRBJ1-3,CASRGGGPGNTIYF
TRBV4-3,.,TRBJ1-1,CASSQDKSTEAFF
TRBV19,.,TRBJ1-3,CASSRGAGSGNTIYF
TRBV27,.,TRBJ2-5,CASSLSGQGGETQYF
TRBV7-2,.,TRBJ2-1,CASGLAGGQEQFF
TRBV7-2,.,TRBJ1-2,CASSPERVPYGYTF
TRBV5-8,.,TRBJ1-6,CASSLRFFGGGYNSPLHF
TRBV9,.,TRBJ2-3,CASSVDLAGGADTQYF
TRBV10-3,.,TRBJ2-2,CAILAGGSTGELFF
TRBV9,few,TRBJ2-3,CASSQRGTASTDTQYF
TRBV5-1,.,TRBJ2-7,CASSLDGGAYEQYF
TRBV5-1,.,TRBJ2-1,CASSALGAGIYNEQFF
TRBV5-1,.,TRBJ1-3,CASSLAGQVSGNTIYF
TRBV18,.,TRBJ2-7,CASSPSGGEQYF
TRBV18,.,TRBJ1-5,CASSPTRDRANQPQHF
TRBV5-1,.,TRBJ2-1,CASSPNSGGDYTEQFF
TRBV19,.,TRBJ1-2,CASSRRGGAANYGYTF
TRBV18,.,TRBJ1-2,CASSRDRERGNYGYTF
TRBV7-9,.,TRBJ2-7,CASSLLGPGTFSYEQYF
TRBV28,.,TRBJ2-3,CASSLDRGTDTQYF
TRBV1,.,TRBJ2-7,CTSSPRPRLAGFYEQYF